This entry concerns a single T cell receptor (beta chain). What it binds is unknown. As to treatment: about 20 received Ad26.COV2.S at low or high dose, single or two shots; roughly five received placebo; per-sample allocation not given. All samples were drawn on day 63, counting from the first vaccine or placebo injection. These data originate in a study of Ad26.COV2.S vaccination and SARS-CoV-2 variants. Study at large: The authors gave Ad26.COV2.S intramuscularly, either once or twice 56 days apart. General observations from the study: Total T cell responses were possibly underestimated by TCR breadth and depth analyses. After vaccination, substantial breadth of spike-specific CD8+ and CD4+ responses was reported.

The protocol was immunoSEQ multiplex PCR, while the TCRdb copy is restricted to in-frame clones and leaves out a portion. The table lists about 680,000 clones, 89% of them singletons. This receptor was identified in a person between 18 and 59 years old who received the Ad26.COV2.S COVID-19 vaccine or a placebo. Sequenced material: peripheral blood, taken in a trial of Ad26.COV2.S vaccine versus placebo.

The CDR3: CALGGDSHNEQFF. The CDR3, as DNA: TGTGCCCTAGGAGGGGACAGCCACAATGAGCAGTTCTTC. The chain links TRBV19 to TRBJ2-1, with D maybe TRBD1 (7 bases). This CDR3 is 13 amino acids long. Germline CDR1 reads LNHDA; CDR2 reads SQIVND (reference sequence). The ends were cut back, 11 bases at V and 5 bases at J, with 16 bases in the middle. The full variable domain, completed using reference TRBV19 and TRBJ2-1, is DGGITQSPKYLFRKEGQNVTLSCEQNLNHDAMYWYRQDPGQGLRLIYYSQIVNDFQKGDIAEGYSVSREKKESFPLTVTSAQKNPTAFYLCALGGDSHNEQFFGPGTRLTVL.